One sample yielded the 3 T cell receptor beta chains listed below, sequenced in a study of blood T cell repertoires in COVID-19. Method: immunoSEQ multiplex PCR; TCRdb's copy keeps in-frame clones and lacks some. The sample records about 350,000 clones, approximately 90% being singletons. The sample consisted of peripheral blood. These receptors all stem from a woman in her fifties or sixties with COVID-19, enrolled during active disease.

The chain links TRBV11-3 to TRBJ2-2; D not resolved. CDR1 and CDR2 from the germline V gene are SGHNT and YENEEA. V was shortened by 3 bases and J by 1 base, with 3 bases between the two germline ends. The CDR3 spans 13 residues. CDR3 in DNA: TGTGCCAGCAGCTTCCAGAACACCGGGGAGCTGTTTTTT. Translation: CASSFQNTGELFF.

The chain joins TRBV13 to TRBJ2-3, with 14 bases that match TRBD2. CDR1 is PRHDT, CDR2 FYEKMQ, per germline (reference sequence). Trimming cost V 2 bases and J 3 bases; bases outside gene matches: 4. The CDR3 sequence is 17 residues long. The CDR3 loop reads CASSLRTSGGKTDTQYF. CDR3 coding DNA: TGTGCCAGCAGCTTAAGGACTAGCGGGGGGAAGACAGATACGCAGTATTTT.

Only one count was recorded for this clone. The V and J genes are TRBV9 and TRBJ1-2; no firm D call. CDR3 length equals 14 residues. V was shortened by 0 bases and J by 3 bases, with 9 bases between the two germline ends. CDR1 is SGDLS and CDR2 is YYNGEE in the germline V gene. The DNA for the CDR3 is TGTGCCAGCAGCGTAGCTTCAGGTGACTATGGCTACACCTTC. As protein: CASSVASGDYGYTF.